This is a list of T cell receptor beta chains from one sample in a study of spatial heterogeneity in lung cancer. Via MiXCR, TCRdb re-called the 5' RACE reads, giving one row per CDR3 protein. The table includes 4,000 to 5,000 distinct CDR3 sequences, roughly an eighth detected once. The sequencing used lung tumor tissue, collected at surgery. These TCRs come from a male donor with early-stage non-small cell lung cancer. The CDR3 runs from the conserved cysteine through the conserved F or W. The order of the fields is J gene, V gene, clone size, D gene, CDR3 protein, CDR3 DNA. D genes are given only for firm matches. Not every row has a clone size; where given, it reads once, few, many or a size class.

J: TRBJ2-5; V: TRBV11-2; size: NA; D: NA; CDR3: CATSYNQETQYF; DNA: TGTGCCACCTCGTATAACCAAGAGACCCAGTACTTC
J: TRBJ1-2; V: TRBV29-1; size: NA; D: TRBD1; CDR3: CSVERGGDGYTF; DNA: TGCAGCGTTGAAAGAGGGGGCGATGGCTACACCTTC
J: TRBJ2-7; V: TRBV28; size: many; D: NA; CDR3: CASSLGQTYEQYF; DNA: TGTGCCAGCAGTCTCGGACAGACCTACGAGCAGTACTTC
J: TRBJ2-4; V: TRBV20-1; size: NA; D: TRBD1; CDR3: CSARVTGAKNIQYF; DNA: TGCAGTGCTAGGGTGACAGGGGCCAAAAACATTCAGTACTTC
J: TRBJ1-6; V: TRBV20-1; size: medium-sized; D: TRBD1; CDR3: CSARDQGANSPLHF; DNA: TGCAGTGCTAGAGATCAGGGGGCCAATTCACCCCTCCACTTT
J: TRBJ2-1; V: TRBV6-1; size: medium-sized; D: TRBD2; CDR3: CASVSSGGILTEQFF; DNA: TGTGCCAGCGTCTCTAGCGGGGGGATACTCACTGAGCAGTTCTTC
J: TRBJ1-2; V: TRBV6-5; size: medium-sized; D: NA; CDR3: CASSYVKGFAYGYTF; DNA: TGTGCCAGCAGTTACGTTAAAGGGTTTGCCTATGGCTACACCTTC
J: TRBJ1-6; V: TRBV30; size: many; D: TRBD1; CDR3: CAWSQGQDNSPLHF; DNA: TGTGCCTGGAGTCAGGGACAGGATAATTCACCCCTCCACTTT
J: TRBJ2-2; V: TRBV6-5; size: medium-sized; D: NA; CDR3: CASGGDTGELFF; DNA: TGTGCCAGCGGAGGGGACACCGGGGAGCTGTTTTTT
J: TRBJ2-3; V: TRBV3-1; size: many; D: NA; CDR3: CASSQTYMGTDTQYF; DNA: TGTGCCAGCAGCCAAACGTACATGGGGACAGATACGCAGTATTTT